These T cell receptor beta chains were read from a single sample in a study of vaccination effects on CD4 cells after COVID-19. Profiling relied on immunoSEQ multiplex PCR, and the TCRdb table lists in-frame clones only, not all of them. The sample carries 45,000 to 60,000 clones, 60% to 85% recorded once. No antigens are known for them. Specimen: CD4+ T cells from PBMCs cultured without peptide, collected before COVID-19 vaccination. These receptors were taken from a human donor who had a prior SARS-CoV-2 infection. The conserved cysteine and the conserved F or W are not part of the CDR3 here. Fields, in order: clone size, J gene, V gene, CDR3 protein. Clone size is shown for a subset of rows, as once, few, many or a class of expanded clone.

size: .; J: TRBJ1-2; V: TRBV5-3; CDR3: ARRGLEEPYGYT
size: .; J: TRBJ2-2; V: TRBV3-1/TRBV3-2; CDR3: ASSQKGYTGELF
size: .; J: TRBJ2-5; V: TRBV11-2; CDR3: ASSRQAWETQY
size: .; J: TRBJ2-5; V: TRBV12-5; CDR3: ASCLGLAGAGSPETQY
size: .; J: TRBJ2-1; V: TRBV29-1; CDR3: SVGGTVGGGEQF
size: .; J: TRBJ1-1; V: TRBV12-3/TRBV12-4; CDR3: ASTDQVGTEAF
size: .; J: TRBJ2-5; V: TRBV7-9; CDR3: AISPGEWETQY
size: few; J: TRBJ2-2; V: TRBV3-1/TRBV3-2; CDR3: ASSQVWEGLAGRGELF
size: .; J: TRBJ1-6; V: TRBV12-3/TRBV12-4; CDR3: ASQVSYNSPLH
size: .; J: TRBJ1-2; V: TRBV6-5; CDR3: ASTLTQANYGYT
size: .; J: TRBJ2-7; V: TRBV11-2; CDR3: ASRSILGTAEQY
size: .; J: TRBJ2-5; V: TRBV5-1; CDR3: ASSGGPPAETQY
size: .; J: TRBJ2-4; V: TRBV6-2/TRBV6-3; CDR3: ASSYPGTVKY
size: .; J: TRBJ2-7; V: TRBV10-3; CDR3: AISGIWTGIDEQY
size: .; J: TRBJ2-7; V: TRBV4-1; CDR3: ASSQDGRHNYEQY
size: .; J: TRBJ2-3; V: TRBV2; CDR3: ASSINRPTDTQY
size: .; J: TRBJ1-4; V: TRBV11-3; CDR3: ASTSPRVNEKLF
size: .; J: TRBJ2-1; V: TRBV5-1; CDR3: ASSFKRLAGGDINEQF
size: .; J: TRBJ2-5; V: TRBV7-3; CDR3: ASSSDRAGTQY
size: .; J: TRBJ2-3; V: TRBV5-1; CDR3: ASSLVRGTDTQY
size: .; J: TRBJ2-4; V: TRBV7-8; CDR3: ASSPRTSGQAKNIQY
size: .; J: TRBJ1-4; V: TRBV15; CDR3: ATRRTGRGEKLF
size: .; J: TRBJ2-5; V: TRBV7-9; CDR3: ASSFGGRAETQY
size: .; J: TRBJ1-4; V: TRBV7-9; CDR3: ASSLPGLEEKLF
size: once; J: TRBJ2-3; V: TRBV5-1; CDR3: ASSLGAGSHTDTQY
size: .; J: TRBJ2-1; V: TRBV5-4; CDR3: ASSFSTGVENEQF
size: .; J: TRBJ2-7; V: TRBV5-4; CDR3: ASSLARTGSYEQY
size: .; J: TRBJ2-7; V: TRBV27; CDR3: ASSTGLAGDLVYEQY
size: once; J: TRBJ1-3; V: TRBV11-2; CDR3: ASSARPIQGSSGNTIY
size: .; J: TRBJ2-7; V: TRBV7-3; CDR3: ASSLGQNYEQY
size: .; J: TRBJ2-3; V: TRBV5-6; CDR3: ASSSFGTSGGRRNTQY
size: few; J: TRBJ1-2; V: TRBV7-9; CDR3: ASSLNRGGYGYT
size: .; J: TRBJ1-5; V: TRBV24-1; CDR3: ATSDGKGGEQPQH
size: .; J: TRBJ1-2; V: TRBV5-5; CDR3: ASSLGGGRTNYGYT
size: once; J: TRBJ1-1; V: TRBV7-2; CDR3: ASSSRTGVVAEAF
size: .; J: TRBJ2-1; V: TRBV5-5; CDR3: ASSLQQLRGNEQF
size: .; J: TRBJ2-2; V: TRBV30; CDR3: AWSGSSDNTGELF
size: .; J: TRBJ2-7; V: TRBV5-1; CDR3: ASSSRTGWLEQY
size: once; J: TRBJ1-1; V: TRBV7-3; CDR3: ASSRDGGTEAF
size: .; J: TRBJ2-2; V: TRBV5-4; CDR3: ASSRGLAGGPGELF
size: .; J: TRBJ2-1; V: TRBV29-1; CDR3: SVEELAGQYEQF
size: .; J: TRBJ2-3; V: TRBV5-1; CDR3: ASRRLPGIDTQY
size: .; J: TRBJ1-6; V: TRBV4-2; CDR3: ASSQLGGRYNSPLH
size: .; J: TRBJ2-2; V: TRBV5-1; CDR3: ASSSGLAAVETGELF
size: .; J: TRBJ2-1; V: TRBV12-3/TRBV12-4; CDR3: ASSPDNYNEQF
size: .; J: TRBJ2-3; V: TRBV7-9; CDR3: ASSLLQGRTDTQY
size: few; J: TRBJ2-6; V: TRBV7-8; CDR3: ASTPSGGAGANVLT
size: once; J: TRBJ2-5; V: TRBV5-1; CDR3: ASSPGWGGETQY
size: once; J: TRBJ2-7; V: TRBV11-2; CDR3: ASSLVPHLTYEQY
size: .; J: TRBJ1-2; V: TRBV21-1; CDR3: ASSGLDGNYGYT
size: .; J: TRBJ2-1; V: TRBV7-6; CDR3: ASNNIQGRSSYNEQF
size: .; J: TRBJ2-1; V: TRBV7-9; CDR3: ASSLWGLNEQF
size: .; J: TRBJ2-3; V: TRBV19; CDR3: ASSALDRGDTQY
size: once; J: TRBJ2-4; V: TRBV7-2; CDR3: ASSQSPGLWDNIQY
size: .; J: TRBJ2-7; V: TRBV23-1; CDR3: ASSQLLSRGGHSYEQY